These 14 T cell receptor beta chains originate from one sample sequenced in a study of identical twins (dated by TCRdb to 2016 to 2018). Libraries came from 5' RACE. The instrument given in TCRdb is Illumina HiSeq 2000. TCRdb took the public reads, trimmed them with fastp at Q25, ran MiXCR for clone calling and kept in-frame beta chains. Rows are combined by CDR3 protein, so each entry shows the most common genes and DNA. This sample comprises about 260,000 distinct CDR3 sequences, about 7.3% of them detected only once. The top ten clonotypes cover 3.6% of the sample. The data also belong to a second study, concerning yellow fever vaccine responses in identical twins.

Sample: memory (CD45RO+) T cells sorted from blood. Explained via the paper, the cell subset or site label denotes: CD45RO+ enriched T cells. The origin of the receptors is a woman aged 18-29 years in good health.

This clonotype was detected many times. The rearrangement joins TRBV20-1 to TRBJ2-3, with TRBD2 identical over 8 bases. The CDR3 has 15 residues. Germline lookup yields CDR1 DFQATT and CDR2 SNEGSKA (reference sequence). The V gene end was trimmed by 0 bases and the J gene end by 6 bases; junction bases not matched to a gene: 8. This CDR3 is CSARDLRGRTDTQYF. CDR3 in DNA: TGCAGTGCTAGAGATTTGCGCGGGAGGACCGATACGCAGTATTTT.

This clonotype was counted at least ten times. The V gene is TRBV7-3, the J gene TRBJ2-1, with 9 bases lining up with TRBD1. The trim removed 5 bases at V and 8 bases at J, leaving 10 bases unmatched. The CDR3 totals 15 residues. Germline-derived CDR1 and CDR2 are SGHTA and FQGTGA. The CDR3 coding sequence is TGTGCCAGCAGCCCTAAGGGGACAGGGTTTGATGAGCAGTTCTTC. This codes for CASSPKGTGFDEQFF.

This clonotype has just a few counts. V gene TRBV7-6 combines with J gene TRBJ2-1, with D uncertain. The CDR3 extends over 15 amino acids. CDR1 and CDR2 (germline): SGHVS, FNYEAQ. V lost 4 bases and J lost 8, with 18 bases in between. CDR3 sequence (DNA): TGTGCCAGCAGCTCCACAGAACTACGAGGCCATGAGCAGTTCTTC. It yields the protein CASSSTELRGHEQFF.

CDR3 DNA sequence: TGTGCCAGCGGGAGGGGGACAGGAGGATCCGGGGAGACCCAGTACTTC. This encodes CASGRGTGGSGETQYF. The V gene is TRBV11-2, the J gene TRBJ2-5, with D possibly matching TRBD1 (8 bases). The V gene's germline CDR1 is SGHAT and CDR2 FQNNGV. Deletions cut 8 bases from V and 5 bases from J, with 24 bases between. The CDR3 is 16 amino acids.

This clonotype showed up many times. The gene calls are TRBV20-1 and TRBJ2-3; the D is unclear. V lost 1 base to trimming and J lost 5 bases, with 4 bases between them. CDR1 is DFQATT and CDR2 is SNEGSKA in the germline V gene (reference sequence). CDR3 size: 11 residues. The CDR3 protein is CSARAGDTQYF. CDR3 bases: TGCAGTGCTAGAGCGGGAGATACGCAGTATTTT.

Ten or more counts support this clonotype. This chain uses TRBV7-2 with TRBJ2-1; D is possibly TRBD1 or TRBD2 (5 bases each). Germline assignment: CDR1 SGHTA and CDR2 FQGNSA. V was trimmed by 0 bases and J by 5 bases, leaving 11 bases between them. This CDR3 comprises 15 residues. CDR3 loop: CASSLAGTVDNEQFF. The CDR3 nucleotides are TGTGCCAGCAGCTTAGCAGGGACCGTCGACAATGAGCAGTTCTTC.

Details on this clonotype: A read error is possible here, since a much larger clone lies one base away. This chain links TRBV12-3 or TRBV12-4 with TRBJ2-2; 7 bases are shared with TRBD2. The V segment lost 9 bases and the J segment 7 bases; nucleotides outside the gene matches: 11. The CDR3 contains 14 residues. CDR3 protein: CARTTAGLGGELFF. CDR3 DNA: TGTGCCAGGACCACAGCGGGATTGGGCGGGGAGCTGTTTTTT.

This clonotype was recorded at least ten times. The CDR3 is CASSFTPLAGSTDTQYF. Written as DNA, the CDR3 is TGTGCCAGCAGTTTTACCCCACTAGCGGGCAGCACAGATACGCAGTATTTT. The chain joins TRBV12-3 or TRBV12-4 to TRBJ2-3; 9 nucleotides align to TRBD2. CDR3 length: 17 amino acids. The J segment lost 0 bases and the V segment lost 3 bases, leaving 7 bases of the junction unmatched.

In DNA form, the CDR3 reads TGTGCCAGCAGTTTCGGCGGGGTGCCTTCTTATGAGCAGTTCTTC. Its protein product is CASSFGGVPSYEQFF. The chain combines TRBV28 with TRBJ2-1, with a weak D call TRBD2 (6 bases). Germline V gives CDR1 MDHEN, CDR2 SYDVKM. Trimming took 3 bases from V and 8 from J, leaving 17 bases between them. This CDR3 contains 15 residues.

This clonotype turned up a few times. The CDR3 is CASSFMWVADTQYF. CDR3 in DNA: TGTGCCAGCAGCTTTATGTGGGTGGCAGATACGCAGTATTTT. This sequence joins TRBV7-9 and TRBJ2-3, with D hard to call. CDR1 is SEHNR and CDR2 is FQNEAQ in the germline V gene (reference sequence). CDR3 size: 14 residues. V was trimmed by 3 bases and J by 4 bases, leaving 11 bases between them.

The rearrangement uses TRBV5-1 and TRBJ2-3; D is unclear. The CDR3 consists of 14 residues. Trimming removed 1 base at V and 0 bases at J, with 6 bases between. From germline, CDR1 is SGHRS and CDR2 YFSETQ. This chain's CDR3 is CASSLISSTDTQYF. CDR3 sequence (DNA): TGCGCCAGCAGCTTGATTTCTAGCACAGATACGCAGTATTTT.

This clonotype appeared many times. The V and J genes are TRBV20-1 and TRBJ2-5; D gene uncertain. CDR1 is DFQATT, CDR2 SNEGSKA, per germline (reference sequence). This CDR3 has 11 residues. V was clipped by 7 bases and J by 5 bases, with 11 bases between them. CDR3 sequence reads: CSVPSLETQYF. In DNA, the CDR3 is TGCAGTGTCCCGAGTTTGGAGACCCAGTACTTC.

The chain carries TRBV28 and TRBJ1-2; TRBD1 might be the D (5 bases). The CDR3 covers 12 residues. Germline values: CDR1 MDHEN, CDR2 SYDVKM. Trimming took off 11 bases at V and 4 bases at J, with 14 bases between the two ends. CDR3 region: CASGGTTYGYTF. CDR3 sequence (DNA): TGTGCCTCGGGAGGGACGACCTATGGCTACACCTTC.

This clonotype showed up just a few times. V gene TRBV12-3 or TRBV12-4 combines with J gene TRBJ2-7; 10 positions agree with TRBD2. This CDR3 is 14 amino acids long. V dropped 7 bases and J dropped 4; count of bases not matched to a gene: 7. The CDR3 is CASNLAGGRYEQYF. The CDR3 DNA reads TGTGCCAGCAACTTAGCGGGAGGACGGTACGAGCAGTACTTC.